This record looks at one T cell receptor beta chain sequence and its context. Sequencing used immunoSEQ multiplex PCR; TCRdb keeps in-frame clones, though not all of them. Of roughly 54,000 clones in the sample, around 93% are singletons; the top ten hold 5.5% to 7.5%. V dropped 4 bases and J dropped 5 bases, with 12 bases sitting between them. Germline V gene lookup returns CDR1 SGHDT and CDR2 YYEEEE. The CDR3 runs 14 residues. These data are taken from a study of blood T cell repertoires in COVID-19. This rearrangement joins TRBV5-6 to TRBJ1-4, with D maybe TRBD1 (5 bases). This TCR came from a woman aged 60-75 years with active or convalescent COVID-19. The sequencing sample was made of peripheral blood. DNA of the CDR3: TGTGCCAGCAGCCGTAAACAGGCGAATGAAAAACTGTTTTTT. Its protein product is CASSRKQANEKLFF.